One T cell receptor (beta chain) is described in this entry. Its antigen is unidentified. These data belong to a study of blood T cells in healthy people across ages. Primed by a sample-barcoded 5' primer and a J-beta primer mix, a second PCR proceeded for roughly 6 to 12 cycles. Carrying 12 random nucleotides, a template-switch adaptor labeled each individual cDNA molecule. From the 5' RACE reads, TCRdb called clonotypes with MiXCR, one entry per CDR3 protein. The table includes 800,000 or so distinct CDR3 sequences, approximately 67% detected once. Study-wide points: A roughly linear age-dependent decrease characterized TCR beta diversity per million T cells.

Each of the donors had around 9 milliliters of peripheral blood drawn into EDTA-treated Vacutainer tubes. Total RNA, at least 6 micrograms per sample, was extracted from PBMCs. The ends lost 4 bases at V and 3 bases at J; junction bases unmatched: 10. Germline V CDR1 and CDR2: SGHRS, YFSETQ. The CDR3 extends over 16 amino acids. The genes are TRBV5-1 and TRBJ2-7, with 10 bases aligning to TRBD1. The TCR was taken from a man aged 30-40 years in good health. Sequenced input: blood. The CDR3 DNA sequence: TGCGCCAGCAGCCTACGTGGGACAGGGGTAGGCTACGAGCAGTACTTC. Its protein is CASSLRGTGVGYEQYF.